This T cell receptor beta chain appears in the sequencing data of a study of cytotoxic CD8 clonotypes in ibrutinib-treated CLL. From germline, CDR1 is MNHEY and CDR2 SVGAGI. V shed 5 bases and J 4 bases; nucleotides not matched to a gene: 5. This CDR3 contains 14 residues. Profiling relied on immunoSEQ multiplex PCR, and the TCRdb table lists in-frame clones only, not all of them. The sample comprises just over 200,000 clones, 75% to 80% of which are singletons, and roughly an eighth rests with the top ten. The rearrangement joins TRBV6-5 to TRBJ1-1, with 9 positions matching TRBD1. The receptor comes from a human donor with chronic lymphocytic leukemia. The sample here was PBMCs, taken after 12 months of ibrutinib treatment. The CDR3 sequence is CASSLQGAGTEAFF. CDR3 sequence (DNA): TGTGCCAGCAGTCTACAGGGGGCGGGCACTGAAGCTTTCTTT.